This TCR beta chain came from a study of blood T cell repertoires in COVID-19. Study in general: Specimens from acute and convalescent COVID-19 originated in the United States, Italy and Spain. T cells, B-cell-depleted T cells, or PBMCs supplied cDNA or gDNA.

Per the study methods: By means of reference gene primer amplification, nucleated cell counts were estimated. Libraries were prepared by immunoSEQ multiplex PCR; TCRdb keeps only in-frame clonotypes and omits some of them. V and J calls and clone size follow that table, whereas D and trimming were derived from the DNA. Among about 150,000 clones listed, approximately 90% were seen once. CDR1 is KGHDR, CDR2 SFDVKD, per germline. The CDR3 has 16 amino acids. V lost 4 bases and J lost 6; bases outside the gene matches: 10. The sequenced sample was peripheral blood. This sequence originates from a human donor in a cohort sampled during active COVID-19. This rearrangement joins TRBV24-1 to TRBJ2-3; 9 nucleotides align to TRBD2. This CDR3 reads CATSDGTSRVLDTQYF. The CDR3 coding sequence is TGTGCCACCAGTGACGGGACTAGCAGGGTGCTCGATACGCAGTATTTT.